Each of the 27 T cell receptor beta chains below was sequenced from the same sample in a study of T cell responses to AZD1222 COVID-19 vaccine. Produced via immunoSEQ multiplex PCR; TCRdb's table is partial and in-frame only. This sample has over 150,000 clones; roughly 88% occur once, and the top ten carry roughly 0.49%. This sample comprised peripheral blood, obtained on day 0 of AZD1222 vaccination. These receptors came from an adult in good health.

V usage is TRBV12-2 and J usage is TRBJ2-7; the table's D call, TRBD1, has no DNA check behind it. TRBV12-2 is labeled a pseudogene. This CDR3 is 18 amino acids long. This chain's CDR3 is CASRLGCTGPRSSYEQYF. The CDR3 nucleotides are TGTGCAAGTCGCTTAGGGTGTACAGGGCCCAGAAGCTCCTACGAGCAGTACTTC.

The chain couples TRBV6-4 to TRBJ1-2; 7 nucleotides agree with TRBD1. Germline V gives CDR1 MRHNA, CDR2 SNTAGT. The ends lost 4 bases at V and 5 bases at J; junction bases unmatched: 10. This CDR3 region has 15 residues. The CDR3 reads CASSAHPGQLYGYTF. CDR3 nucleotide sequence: TGTGCCAGCAGTGCTCACCCGGGACAGCTTTATGGCTACACCTTC.

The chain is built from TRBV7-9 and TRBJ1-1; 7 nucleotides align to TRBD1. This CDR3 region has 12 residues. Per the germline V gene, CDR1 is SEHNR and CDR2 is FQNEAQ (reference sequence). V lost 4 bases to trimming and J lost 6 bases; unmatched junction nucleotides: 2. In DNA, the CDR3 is TGTGCCAGCAGCTCGACAGGGTCTGAAGCTTTCTTT. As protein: CASSSTGSEAFF.

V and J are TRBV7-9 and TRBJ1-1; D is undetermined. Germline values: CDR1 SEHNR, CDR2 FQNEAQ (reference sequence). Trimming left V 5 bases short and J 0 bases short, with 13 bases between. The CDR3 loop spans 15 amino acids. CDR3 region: CASSLPTTVNTEAFF. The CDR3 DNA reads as TGTGCCAGCAGCCTGCCGACTACAGTGAACACTGAAGCTTTCTTT.

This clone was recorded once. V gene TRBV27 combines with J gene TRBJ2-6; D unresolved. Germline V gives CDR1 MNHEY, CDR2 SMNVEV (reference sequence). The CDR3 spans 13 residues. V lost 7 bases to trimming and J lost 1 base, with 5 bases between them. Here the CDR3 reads CASKESGANVLTF. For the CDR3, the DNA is TGTGCCAGCAAGGAATCTGGGGCCAACGTCCTGACTTTC.

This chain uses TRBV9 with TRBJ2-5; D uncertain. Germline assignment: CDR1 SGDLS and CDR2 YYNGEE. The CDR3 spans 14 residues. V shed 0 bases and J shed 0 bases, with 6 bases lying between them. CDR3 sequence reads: CASSVAADQETQYF. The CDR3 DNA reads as TGTGCCAGCAGCGTAGCGGCAGACCAAGAGACCCAGTACTTC.

The CDR3 here is CASRAGDYLQETQYF. In DNA form, the CDR3 reads TGTGCCAGCAGAGCCGGGGACTACCTACAAGAGACCCAGTACTTC. The chain joins TRBV7-3 to TRBJ2-5; 7 bases are a match to TRBD2. Looked up from germline, CDR1 is SGHTA and CDR2 is FQGTGA. V lost 6 bases to trimming and J lost 2 bases; unmatched junction nucleotides: 9. CDR3 length: 15 amino acids.

The CDR3: CASSYGTDTQYF. The CDR3 coding sequence is TGCGCCAGCAGCTACGGCACAGATACGCAGTATTTT. The J gene is TRBJ2-3, the V gene TRBV5-1; D ambiguous. Germline values: CDR1 SGHRS, CDR2 YFSETQ. This CDR3 is 12 amino acids long. V lost 3 bases and J 1 base, leaving 3 bases between the germline ends.

CDR3 nucleotide sequence: TGTGCCAGCAGCGCCACCGGGACTAGCGGGGGCGTAGAGACCCAGTACTTC. Its translation is CASSATGTSGGVETQYF. The chain joins TRBV9 to TRBJ2-5; 14 bases match TRBD2. This CDR3 is 17 amino acids long. Per germline, CDR1 SGDLS and CDR2 YYNGEE. Trimming at V came to 3 bases and at J to 4 bases, leaving 8 bases not matched to a gene.

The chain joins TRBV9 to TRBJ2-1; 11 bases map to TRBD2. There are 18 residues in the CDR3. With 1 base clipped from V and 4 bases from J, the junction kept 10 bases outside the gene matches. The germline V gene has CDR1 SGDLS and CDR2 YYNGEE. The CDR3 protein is CASSVLLAGVFRYNEQFF. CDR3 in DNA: TGTGCCAGCAGCGTATTACTAGCGGGAGTCTTTAGGTACAATGAGCAGTTCTTC.

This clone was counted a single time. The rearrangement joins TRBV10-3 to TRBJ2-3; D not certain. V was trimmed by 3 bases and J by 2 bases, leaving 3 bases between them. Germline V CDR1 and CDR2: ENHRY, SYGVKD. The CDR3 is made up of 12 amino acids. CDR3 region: CAISDITDTQYF. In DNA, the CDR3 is TGTGCCATCAGTGATATCACAGATACGCAGTATTTT.

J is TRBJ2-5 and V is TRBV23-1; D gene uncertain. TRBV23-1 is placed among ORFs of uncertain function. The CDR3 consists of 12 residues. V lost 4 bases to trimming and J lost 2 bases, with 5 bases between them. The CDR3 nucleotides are TGCGCCAGCAGTCCCAGTCAAGAGACCCAGTACTTC. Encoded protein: CASSPSQETQYF.

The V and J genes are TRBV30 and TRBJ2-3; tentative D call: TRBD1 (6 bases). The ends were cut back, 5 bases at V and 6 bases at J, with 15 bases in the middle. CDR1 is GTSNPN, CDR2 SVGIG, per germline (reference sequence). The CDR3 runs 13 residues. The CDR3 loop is CAWGQTGADTQYF. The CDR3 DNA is TGTGCCTGGGGACAGACCGGGGCGGATACGCAGTATTTT.

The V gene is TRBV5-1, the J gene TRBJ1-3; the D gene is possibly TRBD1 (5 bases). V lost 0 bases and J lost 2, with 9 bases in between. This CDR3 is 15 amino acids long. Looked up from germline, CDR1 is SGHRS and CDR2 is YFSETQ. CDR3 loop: CASSLDGGAGNTIYF. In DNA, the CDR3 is TGCGCCAGCAGCTTGGACGGGGGTGCTGGAAACACCATATATTTT.

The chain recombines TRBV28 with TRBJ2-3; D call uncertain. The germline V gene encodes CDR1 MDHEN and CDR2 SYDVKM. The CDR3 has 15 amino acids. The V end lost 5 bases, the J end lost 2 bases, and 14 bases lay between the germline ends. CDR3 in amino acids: CASSPQLGSTDTQYF. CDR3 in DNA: TGTGCCAGCAGTCCTCAGTTGGGCTCCACAGATACGCAGTATTTT.

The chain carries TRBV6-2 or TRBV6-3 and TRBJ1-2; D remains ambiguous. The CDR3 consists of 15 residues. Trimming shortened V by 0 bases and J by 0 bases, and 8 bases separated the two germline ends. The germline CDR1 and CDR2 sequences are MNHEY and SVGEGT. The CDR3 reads CASSYSAKTNYGYTF. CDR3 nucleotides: TGTGCCAGCAGTTACTCGGCCAAAACTAACTATGGCTACACCTTC.

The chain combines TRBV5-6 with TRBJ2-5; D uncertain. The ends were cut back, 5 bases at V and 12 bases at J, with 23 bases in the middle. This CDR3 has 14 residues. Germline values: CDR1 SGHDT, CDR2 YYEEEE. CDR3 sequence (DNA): TGTGCCAGCAGTTTAGGAAAAGTTACTGGCTGGGAGTACTTC. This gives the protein CASSLGKVTGWEYF.

The CDR3 region is CASSPGQNSYNEQFF. As DNA, the CDR3 is TGCGCCAGCAGCCCGGGACAGAACTCCTACAATGAGCAGTTCTTC. V gene TRBV4-3 combines with J gene TRBJ2-1, with TRBD1 matching over 7 bases. J was trimmed by 0 bases and V by 4 bases; bases with no gene match: 3. The germline V gene encodes CDR1 LGHNA and CDR2 YSLEER. CDR3 size: 15 residues.

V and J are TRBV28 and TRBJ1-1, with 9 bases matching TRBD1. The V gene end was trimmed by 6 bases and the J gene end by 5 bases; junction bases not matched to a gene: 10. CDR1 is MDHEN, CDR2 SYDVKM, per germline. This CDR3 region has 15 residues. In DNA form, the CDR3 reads TGTGCCAGCAGCCAACTACAGGGGGCCGGGACTGAAGCTTTCTTT. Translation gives CASSQLQGAGTEAFF.

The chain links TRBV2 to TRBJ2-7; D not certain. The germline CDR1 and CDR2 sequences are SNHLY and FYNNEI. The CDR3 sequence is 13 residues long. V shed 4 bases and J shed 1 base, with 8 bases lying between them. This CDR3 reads CASSGDQSYEQYF. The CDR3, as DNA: TGTGCCAGCAGTGGTGACCAGTCCTACGAGCAGTACTTC.

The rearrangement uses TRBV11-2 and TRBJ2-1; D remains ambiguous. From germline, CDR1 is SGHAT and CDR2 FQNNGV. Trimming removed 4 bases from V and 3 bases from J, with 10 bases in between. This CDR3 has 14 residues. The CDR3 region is CASSSAGYYNEQFF. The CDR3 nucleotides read TGTGCCAGCAGCTCCGCCGGATACTACAATGAGCAGTTCTTC.

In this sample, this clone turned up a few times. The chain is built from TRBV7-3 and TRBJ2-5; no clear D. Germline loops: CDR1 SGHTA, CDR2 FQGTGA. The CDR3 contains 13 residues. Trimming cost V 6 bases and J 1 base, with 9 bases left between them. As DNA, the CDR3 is TGTGCCAGCAGTCGGACCCTCCAAGAGACCCAGTACTTC. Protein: CASSRTLQETQYF.

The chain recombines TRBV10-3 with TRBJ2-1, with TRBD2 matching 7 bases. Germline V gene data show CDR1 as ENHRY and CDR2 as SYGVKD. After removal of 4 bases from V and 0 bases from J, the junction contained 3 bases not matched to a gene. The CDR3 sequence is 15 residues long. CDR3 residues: CAISGPGGSYNEQFF. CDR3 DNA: TGTGCCATCAGTGGGCCGGGAGGCTCCTACAATGAGCAGTTCTTC.

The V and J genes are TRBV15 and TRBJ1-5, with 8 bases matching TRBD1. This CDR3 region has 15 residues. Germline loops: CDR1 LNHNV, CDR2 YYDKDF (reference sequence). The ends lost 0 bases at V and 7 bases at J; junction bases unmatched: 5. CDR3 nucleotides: TGTGCCACCAGCAGAGATCAGGGGGCGGACCAGCCCCAGCATTTT. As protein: CATSRDQGADQPQHF. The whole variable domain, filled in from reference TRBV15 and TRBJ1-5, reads DAMVIQNPRYQVTQFGKPVTLSCSQTLNHNVMYWYQQKSSQAPKLLFHYYDKDFNNEADTPDNFQSRRPNTSFCFLDIRSPGLGDTAMYLCATSRDQGADQPQHFGDGTRLSIL.

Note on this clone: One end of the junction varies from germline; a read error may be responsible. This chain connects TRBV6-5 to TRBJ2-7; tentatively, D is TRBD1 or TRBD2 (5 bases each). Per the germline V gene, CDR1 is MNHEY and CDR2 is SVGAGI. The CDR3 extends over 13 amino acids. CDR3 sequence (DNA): TGTGCCAGCAGTCGTGACCCCCGGGACCACCTAGACTTC. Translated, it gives CASSRDPRDHLDF.

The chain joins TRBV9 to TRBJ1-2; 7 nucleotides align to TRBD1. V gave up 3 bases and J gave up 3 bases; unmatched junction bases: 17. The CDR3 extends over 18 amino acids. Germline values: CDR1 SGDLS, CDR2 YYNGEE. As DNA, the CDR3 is TGTGCCAGCAGCGCCCGAGGACAGGCCCTTTCGGGGGACTATGGCTACACCTTC. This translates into CASSARGQALSGDYGYTF.

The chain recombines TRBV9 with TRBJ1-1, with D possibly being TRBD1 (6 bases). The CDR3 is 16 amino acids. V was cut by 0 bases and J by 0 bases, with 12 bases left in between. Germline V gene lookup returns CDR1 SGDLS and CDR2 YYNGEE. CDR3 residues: CASSVGGGGLNTEAFF. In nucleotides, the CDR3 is TGTGCCAGCAGCGTAGGAGGGGGGGGACTGAACACTGAAGCTTTCTTT. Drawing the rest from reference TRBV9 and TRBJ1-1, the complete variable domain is DSGVTQTPKHLITATGQRVTLRCSPRSGDLSVYWYQQSLDQGLQFLIQYYNGEERAKGNILERFSAQQFPDLHSELNLSSLELGDSALYFCASSVGGGGLNTEAFFGQGTRLTVV.